This TCR beta chain was sequenced in a study of blood T cell repertoires in COVID-19. Study context: Sample material is recorded as cDNA or gDNA derived from T cells, B-cell-depleted T cells, or PBMCs.

Using immunoSEQ multiplex PCR, the repertoire was profiled, and TCRdb retains in-frame clones only, with some absent. This table holds about 170,000 clones, about 91% found once. Cohort 3 donors counted as recovered after two negative PCRs, clearance, or resolved symptoms. Trimming took 1 base from V and 2 from J, leaving 6 bases between them. Germline assignment: CDR1 SGHVS and CDR2 FNYEAQ. The CDR3 is 15 residues long. The chain couples TRBV7-6 to TRBJ2-6, with D tentatively TRBD1 (5 bases). The TCR sequence derives from a young woman who had recovered from COVID-19. The sequenced material came from PBMCs or T cells enriched from blood (not recorded which). CDR3 residues: CASSLGGAGANVLTF. CDR3 in DNA: TGTGCCAGCAGCTTAGGGGGCGCTGGGGCCAACGTCCTGACTTTC.